This T cell receptor beta chain was obtained from a study of cytomegalovirus exposure and HLA in healthy donors. Study outcomes and limitations: It was 150 or so TCR beta chains that were listed as cytomegalovirus-associated.

CDR3 length: 14 residues. CDR1 SNHLY and CDR2 FYNNEI come from the germline V gene. Trimming took 1 base from V and 3 from J, leaving 7 bases between them. A remark on this clone: The antigen is undetermined.

TCRdb's table, derived via immunoSEQ multiplex PCR, lists solely in-frame clones and lacks some. Of roughly 150,000 clones listed, 70% to 90% were seen once; the top ten hold 7.5% to 9%. The specimen was PBMCs. The V call is TRBV2, the J call TRBJ1-5; possibly TRBD1 for D (5 bases). The TCR sequence derives from a man aged 18 to 29 in good health and CMV-seropositive. In DNA, the CDR3 is TGTGCCAGCAGTGAAGGACAGATCAATCAGCCCCAGCATTTT. Translated, it gives CASSEGQINQPQHF.